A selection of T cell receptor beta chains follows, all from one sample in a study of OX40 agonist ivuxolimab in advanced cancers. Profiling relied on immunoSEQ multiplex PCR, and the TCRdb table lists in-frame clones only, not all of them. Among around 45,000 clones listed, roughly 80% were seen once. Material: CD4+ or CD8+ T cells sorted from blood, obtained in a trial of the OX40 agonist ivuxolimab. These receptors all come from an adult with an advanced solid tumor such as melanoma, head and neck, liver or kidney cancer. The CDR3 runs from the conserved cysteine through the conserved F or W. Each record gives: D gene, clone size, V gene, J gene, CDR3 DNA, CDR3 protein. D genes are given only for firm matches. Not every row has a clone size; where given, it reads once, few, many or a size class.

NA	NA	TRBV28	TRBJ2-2	TGTGCCAGCAGCCGTCTAAGGAACGGGGAGCTGTTTTTT	CASSRLRNGELFF
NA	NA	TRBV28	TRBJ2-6	TGTGCCAGCAGGGAATTCTCTGGGGCCAACGTCCTGACTTTC	CASREFSGANVLTF
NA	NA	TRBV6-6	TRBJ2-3	TGTGCCTCAACATCGAACACAGATACGCAGTATTTT	CASTSNTDTQYF
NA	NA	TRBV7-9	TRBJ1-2	TGTGCCAGCAGCCCGGTGGGGAACTATGGCTACACCTTC	CASSPVGNYGYTF
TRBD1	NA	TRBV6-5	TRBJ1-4	TGTGCCAGCAGCTTTGGGGGACAGGGGGATGAAAAACTGTTTTTT	CASSFGGQGDEKLFF
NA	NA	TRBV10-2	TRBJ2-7	TGCGCCAGCAGTACTACGGGGCTAGCAGGCTACGAGCAGTACTTC	CASSTTGLAGYEQYF
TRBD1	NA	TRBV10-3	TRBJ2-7	TGTGCCATCAGTCCGGGACAGACCTACGAGCAGTACTTC	CAISPGQTYEQYF
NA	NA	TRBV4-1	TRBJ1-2	TGCGCCAGCAGCCAAACCTCGGGGGGGCAGGAGGGCTACACCTTC	CASSQTSGGQEGYTF
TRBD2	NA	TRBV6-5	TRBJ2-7	TGTGCCAGCAGTAGAGGGACTAGCGGCGAGCAGTACTTC	CASSRGTSGEQYF
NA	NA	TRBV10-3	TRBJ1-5	TGTGCCATCAGTGAGTCCGGGGGAGGCAATCAGCCCCAGCATTTT	CAISESGGGNQPQHF
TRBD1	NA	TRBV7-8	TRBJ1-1	TGTGCCAGCAGTGGACAGGGAATGAACACTGAAGCTTTCTTT	CASSGQGMNTEAFF
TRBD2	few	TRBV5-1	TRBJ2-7	TGCGCCAGCAGCTTCGCGGGAGAGGGCTACGAGCAGTACTTC	CASSFAGEGYEQYF
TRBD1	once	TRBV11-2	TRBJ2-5	TGTGCCAGCAGCCCCCGACAGGGTGTACGAGAGACCCAGTACTTC	CASSPRQGVRETQYF
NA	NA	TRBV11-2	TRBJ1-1	TGTGCCAGTTCACAGAACACTGAAGCTTTCTTT	CASSQNTEAFF
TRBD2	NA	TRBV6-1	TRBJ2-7	TGTGCCAGCAGTGAATCCCCATCGAGCGGGAGACCCGAGCAGTACTTC	CASSESPSSGRPEQYF
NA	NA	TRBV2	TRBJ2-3	TGTGCCAGCAGTGAGGCAGATACGCAGTATTTT	CASSEADTQYF
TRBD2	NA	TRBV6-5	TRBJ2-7	TGTGCCAGCAGTGTTAGCGGGTCCTCCTACGAGCAGTACTTC	CASSVSGSSYEQYF
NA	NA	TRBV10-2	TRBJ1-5	TGCGCCAGCGGATGGCAGACCGATCAGCCCCAGCATTTT	CASGWQTDQPQHF
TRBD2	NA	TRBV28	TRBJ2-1	TGTGCCAGCAGTCCTCCGGGACTAGCGGCCTCGGATGAGCAGTTCTTC	CASSPPGLAASDEQFF
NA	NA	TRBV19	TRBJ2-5	TGTGCCAGTAGTATAGGGATTCAAGAGACCCAGTACTTC	CASSIGIQETQYF
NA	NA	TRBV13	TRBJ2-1	TGTGCCAGCAGCTTAGAGTCGGGCGGGGTCGAATGGCATGAGCAGTTCTTC	CASSLESGGVEWHEQFF
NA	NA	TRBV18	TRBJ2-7	TGTGCCAGCTCCCCTAGACAGGAGACCTACGAGCAGTACTTC	CASSPRQETYEQYF
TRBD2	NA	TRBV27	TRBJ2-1	TGTGCCAGCAGTAGAGAGCCGGGACTAGGTCGTTTGGTCTTTTCCTACAATGAGCAGTTCTTC	CASSREPGLGRLVFSYNEQFF
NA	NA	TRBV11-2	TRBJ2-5	TGTGCCAGCAGCTTCGTACAGGGCGGCGGGCAAGAGACCCAGTACTTC	CASSFVQGGGQETQYF
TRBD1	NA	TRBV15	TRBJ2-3	TGTGCCACCAGCAGGGACAGGGCTACAGATACGCAGTATTTT	CATSRDRATDTQYF
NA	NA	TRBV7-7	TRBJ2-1	TGTGCTAGCAGCTTAGACGGGGGTCCGGGGGATGAGCAGTTCTTC	CASSLDGGPGDEQFF
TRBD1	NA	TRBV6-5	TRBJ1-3	TGTGCCAGTCGGACAGGGGGAAACACCATATATTTT	CASRTGGNTIYF
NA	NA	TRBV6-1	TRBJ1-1	TGTGCCAGCGGGGGCTATAACCCTGAAGCTTTCTTT	CASGGYNPEAFF
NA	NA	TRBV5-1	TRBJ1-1	TGCGCCAGCAGCTTGGGCGGGGAGGGTTCTGAAGCTTTCTTT	CASSLGGEGSEAFF
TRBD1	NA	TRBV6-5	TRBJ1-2	TGTGCCAGCAGAGTCAGGGGGCTGAACTATGGCTACACCTTC	CASRVRGLNYGYTF
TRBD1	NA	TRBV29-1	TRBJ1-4	TGCAGCGCTCCGGGACAGGGAGGTGAAAAACTGTTTTTT	CSAPGQGGEKLFF
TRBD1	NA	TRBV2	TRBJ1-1	TGTGCCAGCAGTGCAGACGGACAGGGCGTCACTGAAGCTTTCTTT	CASSADGQGVTEAFF
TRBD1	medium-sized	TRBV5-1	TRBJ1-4	TGCGCCAGCAGCCCCACCGGGACAGGGGGAGAAAAACTGTTTTTT	CASSPTGTGGEKLFF
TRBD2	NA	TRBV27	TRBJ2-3	TGTGCCAGCAGTCCCGGATCACTAGCGGCCACAGATACGCAGTATTTT	CASSPGSLAATDTQYF
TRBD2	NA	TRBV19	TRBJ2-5	TGTGCCAGTAGTATCGGGGGGGTCGAGACCCAGTACTTC	CASSIGGVETQYF
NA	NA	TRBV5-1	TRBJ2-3	TGCGCCAGCAGCTTGCACACAGATACGCAGTATTTT	CASSLHTDTQYF
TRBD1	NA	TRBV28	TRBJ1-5	TGTGCCAGCAGTCGGACAGGGGAGAGGCAGCCCCAGCATTTT	CASSRTGERQPQHF
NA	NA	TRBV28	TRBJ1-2	TGTGCCAGCAGTCGGAGGGACTCCAAGGACAACTATGGCTACACCTTC	CASSRRDSKDNYGYTF
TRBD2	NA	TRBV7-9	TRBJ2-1	TGTGCCAGCAGCTTATTTGGGACTAGCGGATTCTCCTACAATGAGCAGTTCTTC	CASSLFGTSGFSYNEQFF
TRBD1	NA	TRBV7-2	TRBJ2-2	TGTGCCAGCAGGGCCGGACAGGGGAAGCTGTTTTTT	CASRAGQGKLFF
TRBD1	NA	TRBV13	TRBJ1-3	TGTGCCAGCAGCTACGACAGGGGTTCTGGAAACACCATATATTTT	CASSYDRGSGNTIYF
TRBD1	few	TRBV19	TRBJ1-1	TGTGCCAGTAGTCCTCGGACAGGGCGGTTGGCTGAAGCTTTCTTT	CASSPRTGRLAEAFF
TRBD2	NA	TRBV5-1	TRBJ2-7	TGCGCCAGCAGCTTGGCGGGGACTAGCGGGATATTTAACTACGAGCAGTACTTC	CASSLAGTSGIFNYEQYF
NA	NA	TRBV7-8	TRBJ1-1	TGTGCCAGCAGCTTAGTTGAGGGTGAAGCTTTCTTT	CASSLVEGEAFF
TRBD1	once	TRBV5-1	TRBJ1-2	TGCGCCAGCAGCTTAGACAGGGTCCCCCTCTATGGCTACACCTTC	CASSLDRVPLYGYTF
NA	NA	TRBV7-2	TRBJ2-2	TGTGCCAGCAGCTTAAGGGGCGGGATTACCTACACCGGGGAGCTGTTTTTT	CASSLRGGITYTGELFF
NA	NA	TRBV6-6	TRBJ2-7	TGTGCCAGCAGTTCCTGGACAGCACACGAGCAGTACTTC	CASSSWTAHEQYF
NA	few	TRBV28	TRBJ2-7	TGTGCCAGCAGTTTTCCCCACGCGGTATCCTACGAGCAGTACTTC	CASSFPHAVSYEQYF
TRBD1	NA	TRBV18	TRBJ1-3	TGTGCCAGCTCACCAACGACAGGGCTCGGAAACACCATATATTTT	CASSPTTGLGNTIYF
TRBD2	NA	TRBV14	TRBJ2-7	TGTGCCAGCAGCCAAGTGATCGGTACTAGCGGGAGGTTTTGGAGATTAGAGCAGTACTTC	CASSQVIGTSGRFWRLEQYF
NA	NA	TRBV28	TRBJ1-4	TGTGCCAGCGGACTGGGGGCTAATGAAAAACTGTTTTTT	CASGLGANEKLFF
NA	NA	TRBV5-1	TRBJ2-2	TGCGCCAGCAGCCCTTTAGGGCAGAGGCCAACCCTTTTCACCGGGGAGCTGTTTTTT	CASSPLGQRPTLFTGELFF
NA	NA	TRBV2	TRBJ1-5	TGTGCCATCTCCCTTAAGGGGGGAAATAGCAATCAGCCCCAGCATTTT	CAISLKGGNSNQPQHF
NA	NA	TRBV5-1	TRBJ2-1	TGCGCCAGCAGCTTAAGGGGTGACGGGGACAATGAGCAGTTCTTC	CASSLRGDGDNEQFF
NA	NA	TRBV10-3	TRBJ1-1	TGTGCCATCAGTGCCGACAGAGCCATGAACACTGAAGCTTTCTTT	CAISADRAMNTEAFF
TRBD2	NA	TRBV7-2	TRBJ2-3	TGTGCCAGCAGTTTAGAAAGCGGGAGAAGCACAGATACGCAGTATTTT	CASSLESGRSTDTQYF
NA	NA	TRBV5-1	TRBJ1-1	TGCGCCAGCAGCGAGGGACCTTTGATCACTGAAGCTTTCTTT	CASSEGPLITEAFF
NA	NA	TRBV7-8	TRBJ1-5	TGTGCCAGCAGCTTATTCGCAGGGGGCAATCAGCCCCAGCATTTT	CASSLFAGGNQPQHF
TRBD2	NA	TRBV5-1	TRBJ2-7	TGCGCCAGCAGCTCCTCTTCTAGCGGGGCCTCTACCTACGAGCAGTACTTC	CASSSSSSGASTYEQYF
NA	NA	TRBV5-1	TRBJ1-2	TGCGCCAGCAGCTTGGGGGGTCTTAGTAACTATGGCTACACCTTC	CASSLGGLSNYGYTF